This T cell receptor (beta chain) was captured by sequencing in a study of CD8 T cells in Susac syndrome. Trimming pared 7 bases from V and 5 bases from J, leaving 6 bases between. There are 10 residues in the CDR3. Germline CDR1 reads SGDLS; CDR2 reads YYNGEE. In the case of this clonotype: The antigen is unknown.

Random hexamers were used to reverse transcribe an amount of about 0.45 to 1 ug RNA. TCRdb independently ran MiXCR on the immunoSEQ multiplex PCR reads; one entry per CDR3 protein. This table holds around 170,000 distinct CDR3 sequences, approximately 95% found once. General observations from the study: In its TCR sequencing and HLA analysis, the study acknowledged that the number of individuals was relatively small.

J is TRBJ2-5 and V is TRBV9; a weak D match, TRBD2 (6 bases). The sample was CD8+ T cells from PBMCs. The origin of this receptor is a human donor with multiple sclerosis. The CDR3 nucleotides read TGTGCCAGCGGGGGGGAGACCCAGTACTTC. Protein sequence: CASGGETQYF.